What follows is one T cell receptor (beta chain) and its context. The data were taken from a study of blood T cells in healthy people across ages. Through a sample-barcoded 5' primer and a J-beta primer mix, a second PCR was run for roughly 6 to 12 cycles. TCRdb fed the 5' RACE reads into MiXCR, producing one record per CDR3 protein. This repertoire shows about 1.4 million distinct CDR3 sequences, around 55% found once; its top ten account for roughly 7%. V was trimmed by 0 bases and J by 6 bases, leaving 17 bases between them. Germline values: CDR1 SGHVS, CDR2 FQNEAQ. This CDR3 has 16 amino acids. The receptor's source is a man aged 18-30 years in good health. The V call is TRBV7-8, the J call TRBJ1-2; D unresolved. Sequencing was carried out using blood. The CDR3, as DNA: TGTGCCAGCAGCTTAGCTGGAGAGTTTCTCACCCATGGCTACACCTTC. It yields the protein CASSLAGEFLTHGYTF.